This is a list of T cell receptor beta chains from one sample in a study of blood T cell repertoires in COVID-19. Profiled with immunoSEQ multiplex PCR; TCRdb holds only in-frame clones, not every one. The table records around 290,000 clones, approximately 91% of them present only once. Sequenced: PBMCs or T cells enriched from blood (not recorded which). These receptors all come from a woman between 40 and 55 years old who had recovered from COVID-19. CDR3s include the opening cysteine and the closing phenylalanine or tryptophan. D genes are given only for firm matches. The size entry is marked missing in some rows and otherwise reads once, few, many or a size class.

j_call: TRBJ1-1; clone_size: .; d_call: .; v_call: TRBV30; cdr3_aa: CAFLPRGRDYTEAFF; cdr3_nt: TGTGCCTTCCTACCAAGGGGACGGGACTACACTGAAGCTTTCTTT
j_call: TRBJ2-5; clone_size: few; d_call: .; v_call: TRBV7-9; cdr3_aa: CASGVQGVRETQYF; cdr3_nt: TGTGCCAGCGGAGTACAGGGTGTACGTGAGACCCAGTACTTC
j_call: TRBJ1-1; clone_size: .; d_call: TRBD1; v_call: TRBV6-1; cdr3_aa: CASSDIGGPISEAFF; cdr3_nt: TGTGCCAGCAGTGATATAGGGGGCCCGATCTCTGAAGCTTTCTTT
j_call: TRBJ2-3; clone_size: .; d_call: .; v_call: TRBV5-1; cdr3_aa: CASSRGITDTQYF; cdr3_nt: TGCGCCAGCAGTCGGGGAATTACAGATACGCAGTATTTT
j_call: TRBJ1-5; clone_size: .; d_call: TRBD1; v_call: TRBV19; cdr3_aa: CATEQKGQGNQPQHF; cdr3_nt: TGTGCCACCGAACAAAAGGGACAGGGTAATCAGCCCCAGCATTTT
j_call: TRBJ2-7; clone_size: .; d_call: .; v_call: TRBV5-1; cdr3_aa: CASSSLQGDSYEQYF; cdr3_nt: TGCGCCAGCAGCTCTCTACAGGGCGACTCCTACGAGCAGTACTTC
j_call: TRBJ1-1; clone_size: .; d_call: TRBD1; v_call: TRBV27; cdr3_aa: CASSLLSGQGRTEAFF; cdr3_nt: TGTGCCAGCAGTTTGTTAAGTGGACAGGGCCGAACTGAAGCTTTCTTT
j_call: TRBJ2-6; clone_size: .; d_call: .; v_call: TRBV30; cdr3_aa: CAWAPGVGANVLTF; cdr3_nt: TGTGCCTGGGCCCCGGGGGTCGGGGCCAACGTCCTGACTTTC
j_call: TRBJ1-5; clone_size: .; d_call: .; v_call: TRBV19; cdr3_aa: CASRTRAQGTDNQPQHF; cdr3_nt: TGTGCCAGTAGAACCCGAGCCCAGGGTACCGACAATCAGCCCCAGCATTTT
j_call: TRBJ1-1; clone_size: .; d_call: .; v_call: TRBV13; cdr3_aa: CASSLKMEVNTEAFF; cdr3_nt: TGTGCCAGCAGCTTAAAAATGGAGGTGAACACTGAAGCTTTCTTT
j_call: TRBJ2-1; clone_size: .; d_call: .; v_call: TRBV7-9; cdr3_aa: CASRAGLAIDEQFF; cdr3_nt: TGTGCCAGCAGGGCTGGGCTAGCGATCGATGAGCAGTTCTTC
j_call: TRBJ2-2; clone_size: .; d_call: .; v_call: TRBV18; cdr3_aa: CASSPPGAYTGELFF; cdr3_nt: TGTGCCAGCTCACCACCGGGGGCCTACACCGGGGAGCTGTTTTTT
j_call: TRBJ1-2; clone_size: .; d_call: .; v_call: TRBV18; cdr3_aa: CASSPNLGGALHYGYTF; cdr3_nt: TGTGCCAGCTCACCCAATCTTGGGGGGGCGCTGCACTATGGCTACACCTTC
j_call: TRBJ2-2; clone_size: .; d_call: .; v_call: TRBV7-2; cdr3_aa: CASSSYRGTGELFF; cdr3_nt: TGTGCCAGCAGCTCCTATCGGGGCACCGGGGAGCTGTTTTTT
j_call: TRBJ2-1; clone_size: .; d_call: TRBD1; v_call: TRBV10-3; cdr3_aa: CAISESMTGWHEQFF; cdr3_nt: TGTGCCATCAGTGAGTCGATGACAGGGTGGCATGAGCAGTTCTTC
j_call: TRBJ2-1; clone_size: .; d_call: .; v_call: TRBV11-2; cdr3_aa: CASSPPGSLGNEQFF; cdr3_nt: TGTGCCAGCAGCCCCCCGGGGAGCCTGGGGAATGAGCAGTTCTTC
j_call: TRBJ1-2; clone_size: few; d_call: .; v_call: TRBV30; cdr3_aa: CAQGLAGGYTF; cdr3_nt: TGTGCCCAGGGGCTCGCGGGTGGCTACACCTTC